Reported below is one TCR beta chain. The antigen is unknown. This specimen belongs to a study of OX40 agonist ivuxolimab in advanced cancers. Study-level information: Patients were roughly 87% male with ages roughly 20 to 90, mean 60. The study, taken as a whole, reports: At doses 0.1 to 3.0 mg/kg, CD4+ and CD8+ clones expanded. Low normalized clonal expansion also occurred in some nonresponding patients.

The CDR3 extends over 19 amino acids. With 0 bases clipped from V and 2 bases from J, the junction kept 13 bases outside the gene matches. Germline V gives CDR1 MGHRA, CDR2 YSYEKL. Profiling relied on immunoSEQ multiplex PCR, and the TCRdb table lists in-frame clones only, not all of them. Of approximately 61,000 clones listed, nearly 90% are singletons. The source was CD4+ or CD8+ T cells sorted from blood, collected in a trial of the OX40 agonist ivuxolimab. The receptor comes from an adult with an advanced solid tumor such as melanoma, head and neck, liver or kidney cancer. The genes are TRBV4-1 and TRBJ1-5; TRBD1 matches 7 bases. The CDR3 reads CASSQDPGDRADGNQPQHF. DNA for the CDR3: TGCGCCAGCAGCCAAGATCCGGGCGACAGGGCTGACGGCAATCAGCCCCAGCATTTT.